This entry lists 23 T cell receptor beta chains sequenced from one sample in a study of post-analysis software for immune sequencing data. Study-wide points: Elevated frequency relative to controls characterized a handful of TRBV segments in patients, TRBV5-6, TRBV5-1 and TRBV20-1 among them.

Their cognate antigens are unknown. TCR beta cDNA libraries included unique molecular identifiers. TCRdb called the PCR reads again in MiXCR, with one record for every CDR3 protein. This repertoire shows approximately 400,000 distinct CDR3 sequences, roughly 38% found once; its top ten account for over 10%. Source material: blood. Source of these receptors: a girl aged 5-17 years with multiple sclerosis.

In its sample, this clonotype was seen a few times. The chain has TRBV11-2 and TRBJ2-3; TRBD2 matches 11 bases. V was clipped by 3 bases and J by 8 bases; unmatched bases: 7. The V gene's germline CDR1 is SGHAT and CDR2 FQNNGV. The CDR3 runs to 15 residues. The CDR3: CASSLGTSGLGTQYF. The DNA of the CDR3 is TGTGCCAGCAGCTTGGGGACTAGCGGTCTTGGTACGCAGTATTTT.

V usage is TRBV10-1 and J usage is TRBJ1-1; TRBD1 aligns across 8 bases. V trimming: 3 bases; J trimming: 1 base; junction bases outside the gene matches: 7. Germline CDR1 is WNHNN and CDR2 is SYGVQD (reference sequence). The CDR3 length is 16 residues. The CDR3 region has the DNA TGCGCCAGCAGTGAAAGCTCCGGGACAGGGAACACTGAAGCTTTCTTT. Translation: CASSESSGTGNTEAFF.

This clonotype has just a few counts. The chain recombines TRBV5-1 with TRBJ2-7, with 9 nucleotides matching TRBD1. The V gene end was trimmed by 2 bases and the J gene end by 4 bases; junction bases not matched to a gene: 7. Germline V gives CDR1 SGHRS, CDR2 YFSETQ. There are 15 residues in the CDR3. CDR3 in DNA: TGCGCCAGCAGCTTTGGGACAGGGTGGACGTACGAGCAGTACTTC. This codes for CASSFGTGWTYEQYF.

This clonotype was counted a few times. V usage is TRBV10-3 and J usage is TRBJ2-7; a possible D gene is TRBD1 (6 bases). The CDR3 extends over 12 amino acids. V lost 4 bases and J lost 7, with 11 bases in between. The germline CDR1 and CDR2 sequences are ENHRY and SYGVKD. The CDR3 region is CAISGAGDEQYF. CDR3 nucleotides: TGTGCCATCAGTGGGGCAGGGGATGAGCAGTACTTC.

This chain joins TRBV25-1 and TRBJ2-3; D is possibly TRBD2 (5 bases). Deletions cut 6 bases from V and 4 bases from J, with 5 bases between. The CDR3 runs 11 residues. The germline V gene encodes CDR1 MGHDK and CDR2 SYGVNS. For the CDR3, the DNA is TGTGCCAGCAGGCGGGCAGATACGCAGTATTTT. Translation gives CASRRADTQYF.

This clonotype was recorded a few times. The J gene is TRBJ2-3, the V gene TRBV4-3; 7 nucleotides match TRBD2. CDR3 size: 15 residues. Germline V gene lookup returns CDR1 LGHNA and CDR2 YSLEER. The V segment lost 4 bases and the J segment 0 bases; nucleotides outside the gene matches: 4. DNA for the CDR3: TGCGCCAGCAGCCCGACTAGCCAAAGCACAGATACGCAGTATTTT. This gives the protein CASSPTSQSTDTQYF.

This clonotype has only a few counts. The J gene is TRBJ2-5, the V gene TRBV10-3; 14 nucleotides match TRBD2. J lost 1 base, V lost 3 bases, and 4 bases had no gene match. Germline CDR1 and CDR2: ENHRY and SYGVKD. The CDR3 spans 17 residues. This chain's CDR3 is CAISDPGTSGGQETQYF. CDR3 nucleotide sequence: TGTGCCATCAGTGACCCTGGGACTAGCGGGGGCCAAGAGACCCAGTACTTC.

This clonotype was seen a handful of times. The chain recombines TRBV20-1 with TRBJ1-6; D gene ambiguous. The germline V gene has CDR1 DFQATT and CDR2 SNEGSKA (reference sequence). The CDR3 runs 8 residues. The V end lost 4 bases, the J end lost 12 bases, and 1 base lay between the germline ends. The CDR3 sequence is CSAKPLHF. In DNA form, the CDR3 reads TGCAGTGCTAAACCCCTCCACTTT.

The chain employs TRBV7-2 and TRBJ2-6; D possibly corresponds to TRBD1 (5 bases). CDR3 length equals 12 residues. V was trimmed by 6 bases and J by 15 bases, leaving 15 bases between them. From germline, CDR1 is SGHTA and CDR2 FQGNSA. CDR3 protein: CASSYRGEDLTF. The CDR3 bases are TGTGCCAGCAGTTATAGGGGCGAGGACCTGACTTTC.

This clonotype showed up just a few times. The rearrangement links TRBV11-2 to TRBJ1-2, with 7 bases that match TRBD1. The V gene end was trimmed by 4 bases and the J gene end by 7 bases; junction bases not matched to a gene: 12. Germline V gives CDR1 SGHAT, CDR2 FQNNGV. CDR3 length equals 15 residues. The CDR3 protein is CASSWGSGTVFGYTF. Here the CDR3 DNA reads TGTGCCAGCAGCTGGGGCTCCGGGACAGTTTTTGGCTACACCTTC.

This clonotype was picked up a small number of times. This chain uses TRBV6-5 with TRBJ2-7, with 11 nucleotides matching TRBD2. J lost 2 bases, V lost 2 bases, and 5 bases had no gene match. Germline CDR1 reads MNHEY; CDR2 reads SVGAGI. The CDR3 is 16 amino acids. CDR3 DNA sequence: TGTGCCAGCAGTTACGATAGCGGGGGGGCCCCCTACGAGCAGTACTTC. Translation: CASSYDSGGAPYEQYF.

The chain employs TRBV6-5 and TRBJ2-5; 8 positions match TRBD1. This CDR3 spans 15 amino acids. Germline V gene data show CDR1 as MNHEY and CDR2 as SVGAGI. J was trimmed by 2 bases and V by 2 bases; bases with no gene match: 4. CDR3 protein: CASSYQGQGQETQYF. DNA for the CDR3: TGTGCCAGCAGTTACCAAGGACAGGGACAAGAGACCCAGTACTTC.

This clonotype was counted only a few times. The rearrangement uses TRBV7-2 and TRBJ2-3; TRBD1 aligns across 7 bases. This CDR3 is built from 19 residues. V lost 0 bases to trimming and J lost 0 bases; unmatched junction nucleotides: 12. The V gene's germline CDR1 is SGHTA and CDR2 FQGNSA. For the CDR3, the DNA is TGTGCCAGCAGCTTAGCCTTTCAAGGGGGCGCGAGAAGCACAGATACGCAGTATTTT. This sequence encodes CASSLAFQGGARSTDTQYF. The full variable domain, rest sourced from reference TRBV7-2 and TRBJ2-3, is GAGVSQSPSNKVTEKGKDVELRCDPISGHTALYWYRQSLGQGLEFLIYFQGNSAPDKSGLPSDRFSAERTGGSVSTLTIQRTQQEDSAVYLCASSLAFQGGARSTDTQYFGPGTRLTVL.

This clonotype was found a few times. This sequence joins TRBV27 and TRBJ2-1; D might be TRBD1 (6 bases). V gave up 4 bases and J gave up 0 bases, with 10 bases separating them. There are 15 residues in the CDR3. Germline V gene sequence: CDR1 MNHEY, CDR2 SMNVEV (reference sequence). DNA for the CDR3: TGTGCCAGCAGTTCAGGGGCCTACTCCTACAATGAGCAGTTCTTC. It codes for CASSSGAYSYNEQFF.

This clonotype was observed a few times. This chain uses TRBV10-3 with TRBJ2-5, with 10 bases lining up with TRBD2. Germline CDR1 is ENHRY and CDR2 is SYGVKD. The CDR3 covers 15 residues. V lost 3 bases, J lost 1 base, and 2 bases stayed unmatched. CDR3 DNA: TGTGCCATCAGTGAACGGACTAGCGGCCAAGAGACCCAGTACTTC. It codes for CAISERTSGQETQYF.

The V call is TRBV27, the J call TRBJ2-7; D is ambiguous. Trimming removed 6 bases at V and 5 bases at J, with 14 bases between. This CDR3 has 13 residues. Germline CDR1 is MNHEY and CDR2 is SMNVEV (reference sequence). CDR3 nucleotide sequence: TGTGCCAGCAGCCCTCTCCCTCCCCACGAGCAGTACTTC. Its translation: CASSPLPPHEQYF.

This clonotype was found once. V and J are TRBV5-1 and TRBJ2-1, with D maybe TRBD1 (6 bases). The germline V gene has CDR1 SGHRS and CDR2 YFSETQ. Trimming pared 1 base from V and 5 bases from J, leaving 10 bases between. The CDR3 runs to 14 residues. The CDR3 sequence is CASSLTRQDNEQFF. In DNA, the CDR3 is TGCGCCAGCAGCTTGACCCGACAGGACAATGAGCAGTTCTTC.

This clonotype was observed a few times. The V call is TRBV7-9, the J call TRBJ2-5; 12 positions match TRBD1. The CDR3 extends over 14 amino acids. V trimming: 1 base; J trimming: 11 bases; junction bases outside the gene matches: 5. Germline V gene lookup returns CDR1 SEHNR and CDR2 FQNEAQ (reference sequence). The DNA of the CDR3 is TGTGCCAGCAGCTTAGGGGGACAGGGGGCGAAGCAGTACTTC. Residues: CASSLGGQGAKQYF.

This chain connects TRBV9 to TRBJ1-1; D not certain. Germline CDR1 is SGDLS and CDR2 is YYNGEE. This CDR3 comprises 14 residues. Trimming left V 4 bases short and J 2 bases short, with 12 bases between. The CDR3 loop is CASSLLDGNTEAFF. The CDR3 DNA follows: TGTGCCAGCAGCCTTCTGGACGGTAACACTGAAGCTTTCTTT.

This clonotype came up a few times. The chain carries TRBV12-3 or TRBV12-4 and TRBJ1-4, with TRBD1 matching 7 bases. CDR3 length equals 16 residues. V shed 7 bases and J 0 bases; nucleotides not matched to a gene: 8. CDR3 DNA sequence: TGTGCCAGCACCAAGGGGGCAGGGACAACTAATGAAAAACTGTTTTTT. It yields the protein CASTKGAGTTNEKLFF.

This chain uses TRBV11-2 with TRBJ2-1; TRBD2 aligns across 10 bases. J was trimmed by 0 bases and V by 5 bases; bases with no gene match: 7. Germline V lookup: CDR1 SGHAT, CDR2 FQNNGV. The CDR3 length is 17 residues. CDR3 protein: CASSLRLAGSSYNEQFF. The CDR3 DNA reads TGTGCCAGCAGCCTCCGACTAGCGGGTAGCTCCTACAATGAGCAGTTCTTC.

The V gene is TRBV4-1, the J gene TRBJ1-2; 7 nucleotides line up with TRBD1. Germline V CDR1 and CDR2: MGHRA, YSYEKL. This CDR3 is 16 amino acids long. The J segment lost 3 bases and the V segment lost 0 bases, leaving 7 bases of the junction unmatched. The CDR3 nucleotides read TGCGCCAGCAGCCAAGATTGGGGAGGGGGCGACTATGGCTACACCTTC. This sequence encodes CASSQDWGGGDYGYTF.

A few counts support this clonotype. V and J are TRBV4-1 and TRBJ1-6, with D unresolved. The ends were cut back, 0 bases at V and 4 bases at J, with 10 bases in the middle. Per the germline V gene, CDR1 is MGHRA and CDR2 is YSYEKL. The CDR3 totals 16 residues. The CDR3 region has the DNA TGCGCCAGCAGCCAAGATGAAGGAGGGTATAATTCACCCCTCCACTTT. It yields the protein CASSQDEGGYNSPLHF.